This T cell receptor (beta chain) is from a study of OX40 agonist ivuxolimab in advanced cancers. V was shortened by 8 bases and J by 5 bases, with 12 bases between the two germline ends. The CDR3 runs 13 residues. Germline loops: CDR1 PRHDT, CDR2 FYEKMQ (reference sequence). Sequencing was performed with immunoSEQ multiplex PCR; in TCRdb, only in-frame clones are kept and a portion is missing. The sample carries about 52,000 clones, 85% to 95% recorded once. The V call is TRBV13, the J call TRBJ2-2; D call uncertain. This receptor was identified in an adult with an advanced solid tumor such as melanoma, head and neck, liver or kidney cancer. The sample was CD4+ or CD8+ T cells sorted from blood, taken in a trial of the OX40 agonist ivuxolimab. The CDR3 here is CASSFLATGELFF. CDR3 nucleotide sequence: TGTGCCAGCTCATTTTTAGCAACCGGGGAGCTGTTTTTT.